This T cell receptor (beta chain) is from a study of cytomegalovirus exposure and HLA in healthy donors (dated 2017 in TCRdb). With respect to the entire study: In an earlier analysis of roughly 590 of the donors, approximately 300 Gb of sequence data and approximately 100 million unique TCR beta sequences from about 179 million T cells were reported. About 280 gigabases of sequencing data and around 85 million unique TCR sequences made up an early release that covered several hundred HLA-typed donors. Of the roughly 400 genotyped donors, 65% to 90% fell in the genetic ancestry cluster associated with self-reported Caucasian donors. The study aimed to test whether cataloging public T cell receptors could reveal signatures of past pathogen exposure. The T cell repertoires of roughly 660 subjects were profiled by immunosequencing and related to cytomegalovirus serostatus. A separate validation cohort of 100 to 150 different subjects was used in addition to the approximately 610-subject first cohort. To predict cytomegalovirus infection status, the study brought together high-throughput TCR immunosequencing, statistical association of individual TCRs with disease status, and machine learning. To study patterns of TCR occurrence, a later analysis re-analyzed previously published TCR beta repertoires from 500 to 850 donors and added high-resolution HLA genotyping. The later analysis used no new phenotypic data to find candidate immune exposures, relying instead on TCR beta sequences and their occurrence across donors. To decide whether each TCR beta V gene segment behaved as functional or pseudogenic, an earlier analysis of some 600 of the donors relied on high-throughput TCR beta sequencing. Donor age, sex, ethnicity and CMV serostatus were compiled together with the repertoire data. A later genetic analysis took genome-wide SNP genotypes for 398 of the 666 donors and used that subset as a discovery cohort. Every discovery cohort repertoire had been produced on one sequencing platform. HLA typing included class I and class II loci at four-digit resolution. Typing coverage varied by locus: roughly 620-640 donors for A, B, C, DRB1 and DQB1; about 520 for DQA1; 606 for DPA1; about 450 for DPB1. About 5 DR-DQ haplotypes were handled as single units for association and clustering, since linkage in the cohort was strong. Among some 400 genotyped donors of the cohort, an average of around 250,000 unique TCR beta nucleotide sequences was sequenced per donor, of which approximately 18% were non-productive. The research as a whole found: In a later analysis, TCR association rates were found to vary across HLA loci, with the most associated TCRs seen for DRB1 alleles and the fewest for HLA-C alleles. Because the 87-base-pair reads could not distinguish some IMGT-functional V segments, including TRBV6-2 and TRBV6-3, those segments were excluded. Sequencing depth was assumed to be roughly uniform across donors in the presence/absence analyses, though that assumption may not hold. A few of the identified cytomegalovirus-associated TCR beta chains were confirmed in vitro to be specific for cytomegalovirus antigens. The sequencing pipeline was judged likely to have produced a cluster of highly shared sequence variants as a technical artifact. While some public TCRs were present in many individuals, most TCR sequences turned up only very rarely across donors. A later analysis reported that several top co-occurrence clusters appeared linked to parvovirus B19, influenza, CMV and Epstein-Barr virus. Compared with equally common non-associated chains, HLA-associated TCR beta chains in a later analysis were more clonally expanded and had lower generation probabilities. A later analysis found that most CMV-associated TCR beta chains appeared HLA-restricted, with HLA associations seemingly driven largely by CMV exposure. In a later analysis, about 17,000 TCR beta sequences were associated with specific HLA alleles at a false discovery rate of 0.05. Because counts were too low, 15 to 20 rarely observed V segments, including chromosome 9 orphons, were left out of the earlier analysis of approximately 500 of the donors. In a later genetic analysis, fewer N-insertions in productive TCRs were reported among donors in an Asian-associated ancestry cluster than the approximately 630-donor mean. In the study, approximately 150 TCR beta chains were listed as associated with cytomegalovirus. Linkage disequilibrium might explain the correlated functional status among segregating V segments, but an unknown experimental factor could not be excluded. According to the authors, the approach could potentially be generalized to other disease states and immunological phenotypes. Broadly in line with IMGT annotations, most TCR beta V segments showed up in productive rearrangements about 87% or about 30% of the time in an earlier analysis of around 550 of the donors. When HLA alleles, especially DR and DQ, strongly co-occurred, attributing TCR associations to individual alleles was difficult. A later genetic analysis associated a missense DCLRE1C variant with V-gene and J-gene trimming of TCR beta chains, and an independent cohort replicated the association. The classifier was reported to diagnose cytomegalovirus status with high specificity and sensitivity in both the original cohort and the validation cohort. The cohort was sequenced for TCR beta chains only, and without alpha or paired-chain data the features that could be detected were limited. Immune exposure information for the cohort was limited to CMV serostatus. A further reported finding was that TCR beta sequences accurately predicted the HLA-A and HLA-B alleles for most subjects in the first cohort. Because HLA typing was missing for some donors at each locus, association tests included only the typed subset.

About this clone itself: This clone's antigen is unknown. Per-base quality was not reported, and no clone a single base away is much larger than it.

The cohort comprised around 700 healthy bone marrow donors. At the time of sampling, every cohort member was nominally healthy, though immune exposures that went unrecorded were likely present. The donor tested CMV seropositive, placing the donor among the roughly 300 seropositive members of the cohort. Each donor provided a peripheral blood sample, and peripheral blood mononuclear cells were used for TCR beta sequencing. The Qiagen DNeasy Blood Extraction Kit was used to extract genomic DNA from the blood cell samples. Inclusive of the bounding cysteine and phenylalanine, the CDR3 is 13 residues long. Here the CDR3 DNA is all that survives: 39 bases in frame from base 1. The germline V gene yields MNHNS for CDR1 and SASEGT for CDR2. V is reduced by 4 bases and J by 8 bases, leaving a spacing of 11 bases between them. The protocol used for the library was the immunoSEQ multiplex PCR assay. A mixture of 60 forward primers for TCR Vbeta segments and 13 reverse primers for TCR Jbeta segments was used in the multiplex PCR. Amplification of the CDR3 region of rearranged TCR beta genes was performed with a multiplex PCR assay on genomic DNA. The amplified TCR beta libraries were sequenced on the Illumina HiSeq System as 87-base-pair reads. The original pipeline was this. Across the 670 or so repertoires, a later analysis counted roughly 77 million unique TCR beta chains, roughly 11 million of which were shared by at least two donors. Raw reads were error-corrected and collapsed into unique sequences with a nearest-neighbor algorithm that merged closely related sequences to remove PCR and sequencing errors. V, D and J gene segments were assigned by aligning CDR3 sequences to IMGT reference sequences. For a sequence to be retained, a match of at least six nucleotides to both a V gene segment and a J gene segment was required. A rearrangement was called productive if the CDR3 had no stop codons and remained in frame with V and J, and every other rearrangement was called non-productive. CDR3 was defined by IMGT convention, running from the second conserved V-encoded cysteine to the conserved J-encoded phenylalanine. The earlier analysis of approximately 590 of the donors excluded any sequence lacking an unambiguous match to a single V gene segment. In an earlier analysis of about 590 of the donors, a V segment was called functional when productive rearrangements were above 56.7%, and segregating when the standard deviation between donors exceeded 5%. A statistical classification framework was built for diagnosing cytomegalovirus status from the catalog of TCR beta chain sequences. V and J gene assignment, in a later analysis, came from comparing TCR nucleotide sequences with IMGT/GENE-DB human TR gene sequences. A later analysis assigned CDR3 sequences and most-parsimonious VDJ recombination scenarios with the TCRdist pipeline. In a later analysis, each TCR beta chain was defined by its CDR3 amino acid sequence together with its V-gene family, and reads lacking a unique V-gene family were excluded. A later analysis removed roughly 590 highly shared, low-generation-probability nucleotide sequences to deal with suspected cross-contamination and a sequencing artifact. A later analysis calculated a clonal expansion index for each public chain from normalized within-repertoire ranks of inferred template counts. Generation probabilities in a later analysis came from a VDJ recombination model fitted to out-of-frame rearrangements, and those results were checked against IGoR. A later analysis scored TCR-TCR, TCR-HLA and TCR-CMV co-occurrence with hypergeometric tests, applying a repertoire-size bias correction to TCR pairs. To estimate false discovery rates, a later analysis permuted the HLA or CMV assignments 20 times. A later analysis grouped co-occurring TCRs with DBSCAN, adding TCRdist sequence similarity when clustering within HLA-allele-positive subsets. Repertoires with fewer than 30,000 or more than 120,000 public chains were left out of co-occurrence clustering, as were a handful of repertoires with anomalous nucleotide sharing. This is the immuneACCESS table as TCRdb keeps it, with only in-frame sequences that have V and J called. A part of the clones is gone; compared with another copy, unresolved V genes explain less than half, and the rest is unexplained. That table is the source of V, J and clone size, and D and trimming were worked out from the DNA. This sample holds fewer than 250,000 clones; over 80% were observed only once. The ten largest make up around 9.6% of the sample.

The V gene is TRBV6-1 and the J gene is TRBJ1-4; no confident D gene assignment can be made. The TCR was taken from a woman aged 50 to 60 in good health and CMV-seropositive. The sample was PBMCs. The bases are TGTGCCAGCAGTGGCCTGCACGAGGAAAAACTGTTTTTT. Its protein is CASSGLHEEKLFF.